This T cell receptor (beta chain) derives from a study of blood T cells in healthy people across ages. This clonotype was observed many times. The germline gives CDR1 SEHNR, CDR2 FQNEAQ (reference sequence). This CDR3 is 14 amino acids long. With 1 base removed from V and 5 bases from J, the gap between germline ends came to 11 bases. Per individual sample, total RNA of at least 5 micrograms was extracted. Then a second PCR, running roughly 7 to 11 cycles, was carried out with a sample-barcoded 5' primer and a J-beta primer mix. TCRdb independently ran MiXCR on the 5' RACE reads; one entry per CDR3 protein. Here the sample spans around 1.7 million distinct CDR3 sequences, about 28% being singletons.

This receptor was taken from a woman in her twenties or thirties in good health. Material: blood. V is TRBV7-9 and J is TRBJ2-5, with D hard to call. The CDR3 DNA follows: TGTGCCAGCAGCTTAGGTCCCTACGAGGAGACCCAGTACTTC. It specifies CASSLGPYEETQYF. The full variable domain, its missing parts supplied by reference TRBV7-9 and TRBJ2-5, is DTGVSQNPRHKITKRGQNVTFRCDPISEHNRLYWYRQTLGQGPEFLTYFQNEAQLEKSRLLSDRFSAERPKGSFSTLEIQRTEQGDSAMYLCASSLGPYEETQYFGPGTRLLVL.